The 5 T cell receptor beta chains presented below share a single source sample, sequenced in a study of control samples from healthy donors and cancer patients. The assay was immunoSEQ multiplex PCR, and TCRdb's table has in-frame clones only and misses some. The repertoire holds roughly 100,000 clones, with roughly 90% as singletons. The sequenced sample consisted of PBMCs. Receptors were obtained from a man aged 60-69 years with lung cancer.

The chain joins TRBV2 to TRBJ1-2; no definite D call. The CDR3 contains 13 residues. Germline-derived CDR1 and CDR2 are SNHLY and FYNNEI. The V end was cut by 2 bases, the J end by 6 bases, with 10 bases between. The CDR3 sequence is CASSEFSADGYTF. The CDR3 DNA reads TGTGCCAGCAGTGAATTTTCGGCAGATGGCTACACCTTC.

The chain links TRBV9 to TRBJ1-3; D is ambiguous. Looked up from germline, CDR1 is SGDLS and CDR2 is YYNGEE. The CDR3 totals 12 residues. Deletions cut 0 bases from V and 4 bases from J, with 2 bases between. This CDR3 reads CASSVVGNTIYF. CDR3 bases: TGTGCCAGCAGCGTAGTGGGAAACACCATATATTTT. The whole variable domain, remainder taken from reference TRBV9 and TRBJ1-3, is DSGVTQTPKHLITATGQRVTLRCSPRSGDLSVYWYQQSLDQGLQFLIQYYNGEERAKGNILERFSAQQFPDLHSELNLSSLELGDSALYFCASSVVGNTIYFGEGSWLTVV.

This clone was recorded only once. The chain carries TRBV27 and TRBJ2-6, with TRBD2 matching over 7 bases. Germline CDR1 is MNHEY and CDR2 is SMNVEV (reference sequence). The length of the CDR3 is 17 residues. Trimming at V came to 5 bases and at J to 0 bases, leaving 7 bases not matched to a gene. This chain's CDR3 is CASSREGEVSGANVLTF. CDR3 nucleotide sequence: TGTGCCAGCAGTAGGGAGGGAGAGGTCTCTGGGGCCAACGTCCTGACTTTC.

V is TRBV5-1 and J is TRBJ1-5, with TRBD1 as a possible D gene (6 bases). Germline CDR1 and CDR2: SGHRS and YFSETQ. The CDR3 runs to 15 residues. V lost 0 bases and J lost 5, with 12 bases in between. Here the CDR3 DNA reads TGCGCCAGCAGCTTGGGATACAGGGAGGATCAGCCCCAGCATTTT. Its translation is CASSLGYREDQPQHF.

V and J are TRBV12-3 or TRBV12-4 and TRBJ1-2; D is unclear. Trimming removed 3 bases at V and 5 bases at J, with 10 bases between. This CDR3 is built from 13 residues. DNA of the CDR3: TGTGCCAGCAGTTTCTCAGGCCAATATGGCTACACCTTC. Translated: CASSFSGQYGYTF.